The sequence of this T cell receptor (beta chain) was determined in a study of T-cell reconstitution after alpha-beta-depleted transplantation in children. For TCRbeta, the library was prepared with unique molecular identifiers. TCRdb reanalysed the PCR reads using MiXCR and keeps one entry per CDR3 protein. The sample lists a few hundred thousand distinct CDR3 sequences, about 16% occurring once. The CDR3 has 15 amino acids. V was pared by 5 bases and J by 9 bases, with 5 bases of the junction left unmatched. Germline V gene sequence: CDR1 SGHTA, CDR2 FQGNSA. This sequence originates from a human donor who donated a stem cell graft to a child with acute lymphoblastic leukemia. This sample comprised PBMCs from the stem cell graft donor, obtained from the stem cell graft. The chain is built from TRBV7-2 and TRBJ2-4, with TRBD2 identical over 15 bases. This chain's CDR3 is CASSAGTSGRSIQYF. CDR3 nucleotide sequence: TGTGCCAGCAGCGCCGGGACTAGCGGGAGGAGCATTCAGTACTTC.